This entry lists 24 T cell receptor beta chains sequenced from one sample in a study of blood T cell repertoires in COVID-19. Sequenced by immunoSEQ multiplex PCR; TCRdb stores in-frame clones only, minus some. Of 200,000 to 300,000 clones in the sample, around nine tenths were seen once. The sequenced sample consisted of peripheral blood. The receptor source for this set is a man aged 25-40 years with active or convalescent COVID-19.

This clone was seen only once. This chain joins TRBV3-1 (or the pseudogene TRBV3-2) and TRBJ1-5, with a weak D call TRBD1 (5 bases). Per the germline V gene, CDR1 is LGHDT and CDR2 is YNNKEL (reference sequence). V gave up 0 bases and J gave up 7 bases, with 10 bases separating them. The CDR3 totals 14 residues. The CDR3 region is CASSQEQGGQPQHF. CDR3 DNA sequence: TGTGCCAGCAGCCAAGAGCAGGGAGGCCAGCCCCAGCATTTT.

CDR3 nucleotides: TGTGCCAGCAGCTTAGATCCGGAGGGGGAGACCCAGTACTTC. It specifies CASSLDPEGETQYF. This chain connects TRBV11-2 to TRBJ2-5, with D maybe TRBD2 (6 bases). Germline V CDR1 and CDR2: SGHAT, FQNNGV. The CDR3 has 14 amino acids. V dropped 0 bases and J dropped 5 bases, with 10 bases sitting between them.

This clone occurred a few times. Here the CDR3 DNA reads TGTGCCAGCAGCTTGGACGTCCAGGGGCCCTCTGGAAACACCATATATTTT. It translates to CASSLDVQGPSGNTIYF. This chain links TRBV5-6 with TRBJ1-3, with D perhaps TRBD1 (6 bases). This CDR3 is built from 17 residues. CDR1 is SGHDT and CDR2 is YYEEEE in the germline V gene. The V and J ends lost 0 bases and 0 bases respectively, with 13 bases between them.

The chain links TRBV15 to TRBJ2-3; 7 nucleotides align to TRBD2. The germline V gene has CDR1 LNHNV and CDR2 YYDKDF (reference sequence). The CDR3 length is 16 residues. With 3 bases clipped from V and 2 bases from J, the junction kept 8 bases outside the gene matches. The CDR3: CATSSMASGITDTQYF. CDR3 in DNA: TGTGCCACCAGCAGCATGGCTAGCGGAATCACAGATACGCAGTATTTT.

This clone was seen a handful of times. The chain is built from TRBV2 and TRBJ1-5, with a possible D match to TRBD1 (6 bases). The CDR3 is 15 residues long. From germline, CDR1 is SNHLY and CDR2 FYNNEI. The V end lost 4 bases, the J end lost 7 bases, and 17 bases lay between the germline ends. In DNA, the CDR3 is TGTGCCAGCAGTGTGGGGGGGCAAGCTACCCAGCCCCAGCATTTT. Residues: CASSVGGQATQPQHF.

The rearrangement uses TRBV27 and TRBJ1-2; 8 bases are shared with TRBD1. CDR1 MNHEY and CDR2 SMNVEV come from the germline V gene (reference sequence). V was pared by 7 bases and J by 4 bases, with 11 bases of the junction left unmatched. The CDR3 covers 15 residues. Here the CDR3 reads CASTPRTGSSYGYTF. In nucleotides, the CDR3 is TGTGCCAGCACCCCGCGGACAGGGAGCTCCTATGGCTACACCTTC.

This sequence joins TRBV15 and TRBJ2-2; D perhaps matches TRBD2 (7 bases). The germline V gene has CDR1 LNHNV and CDR2 YYDKDF (reference sequence). V dropped 11 bases and J dropped 1 base, with 14 bases sitting between them. The CDR3 length is 14 residues. For the CDR3, the DNA is TGTGCCCCACGGGGGGCTAAGAACACCGGGGAGCTGTTTTTT. It specifies CAPRGAKNTGELFF.

The gene calls are TRBV4-1 and TRBJ1-1, with no clear D. Germline V gene data show CDR1 as MGHRA and CDR2 as YSYEKL. The CDR3 extends over 15 amino acids. V gave up 1 base and J gave up 3 bases, with 12 bases separating them. CDR3 region: CASSQVGVGDTEAFF. The CDR3 nucleotides are TGCGCCAGCAGCCAAGTCGGGGTTGGGGACACTGAAGCTTTCTTT.

The chain carries TRBV6-5 and TRBJ1-5; perhaps TRBD1 as D (6 bases). The germline V gene encodes CDR1 MNHEY and CDR2 SVGAGI. Between the trimmed V and J ends, which lost 6 bases and 7 bases, there was a span of 16 bases. The CDR3 totals 14 residues. This CDR3 reads CASSRGGADQPQHF. CDR3 in DNA: TGTGCCAGCAGCCGGGGGGGCGCAGACCAGCCCCAGCATTTT.

V and J are TRBV7-9 and TRBJ1-1, with a weak D call TRBD1 (6 bases). Germline CDR1 and CDR2: SEHNR and FQNEAQ (reference sequence). The CDR3 spans 14 residues. The ends were cut back, 5 bases at V and 1 base at J, with 11 bases in the middle. CDR3 sequence: CASSAGQRNTEAFF. The CDR3 bases are TGTGCCAGCAGCGCAGGACAGCGGAACACTGAAGCTTTCTTT.

The rearrangement links TRBV5-1 to TRBJ1-1, with D maybe TRBD1 (6 bases). The germline gives CDR1 SGHRS, CDR2 YFSETQ. The CDR3 has 12 residues. V lost 3 bases and J 6 bases, leaving 9 bases between the germline ends. CDR3 nucleotides: TGCGCCAGCAGCTCGGACAGCTCTGAAGCTTTCTTT. This translates into CASSSDSSEAFF.

The V gene is TRBV7-9, the J gene TRBJ1-3; D unclear. This CDR3 comprises 18 residues. Germline loops: CDR1 SEHNR, CDR2 FQNEAQ (reference sequence). V dropped 0 bases and J dropped 0 bases, with 15 bases sitting between them. The CDR3 sequence: CASSLAFAGLDSGNTIYF. The CDR3 DNA reads TGTGCCAGCAGCTTAGCGTTCGCTGGTTTAGACTCTGGAAACACCATATATTTT. Full variable domain (outside the CDR3, taken from reference TRBV7-9 and TRBJ1-3): DTGVSQNPRHKITKRGQNVTFRCDPISEHNRLYWYRQTLGQGPEFLTYFQNEAQLEKSRLLSDRFSAERPKGSFSTLEIQRTEQGDSAMYLCASSLAFAGLDSGNTIYFGEGSWLTVV.

This rearrangement joins TRBV4-2 to TRBJ2-5; tentative D call: TRBD2 (5 bases). The CDR3 covers 13 residues. Germline V gene lookup returns CDR1 LGHNA and CDR2 YNFKEQ. Trimming cost V 4 bases and J 5 bases, with 11 bases left between them. CDR3 amino acids: CASSPGNSETQYF. Written as DNA, the CDR3 is TGTGCCAGCAGCCCCGGGAATTCGGAGACCCAGTACTTC.

The chain joins TRBV15 to TRBJ1-4; the D gene is possibly TRBD1 (5 bases). The CDR3 is 15 residues long. Trimming cost V 5 bases and J 7 bases, with 17 bases left between them. Looked up from germline, CDR1 is LNHNV and CDR2 is YYDKDF (reference sequence). CDR3 coding DNA: TGTGCCACCAGCGTTGAGGCAGGGTCTTCTGAAAAACTGTTTTTT. It specifies CATSVEAGSSEKLFF.

This rearrangement joins TRBV2 to TRBJ2-3, with TRBD2 matching over 16 bases. The CDR3 consists of 18 residues. V gave up 5 bases and J gave up 5 bases; unmatched junction bases: 10. CDR1 SNHLY and CDR2 FYNNEI come from the germline V gene. The CDR3 DNA follows: TGTGCCAGCAGTCCAACCGGGACTAGCGGGGGGGCCAGAGATACGCAGTATTTT. Its protein is CASSPTGTSGGARDTQYF.

This clone occurred a few times. The V call is TRBV19, the J call TRBJ1-4; 8 positions match TRBD1. Per the germline V gene, CDR1 is LNHDA and CDR2 is SQIVND (reference sequence). The V and J ends lost 11 bases and 4 bases, in that order; junction bases with no gene match: 12. The CDR3 loop spans 15 amino acids. The CDR3 spells CACSGGQGRNEKLFF. In DNA, the CDR3 is TGTGCCTGTTCGGGTGGACAGGGTCGTAATGAAAAACTGTTTTTT. The full variable domain, rest sourced from reference TRBV19 and TRBJ1-4, is DGGITQSPKYLFRKEGQNVTLSCEQNLNHDAMYWYRQDPGQGLRLIYYSQIVNDFQKGDIAEGYSVSREKKESFPLTVTSAQKNPTAFYLCACSGGQGRNEKLFFGSGTQLSVL.

The V call is TRBV7-9, the J call TRBJ1-1, with 7 positions matching TRBD1. With 5 bases clipped from V and 0 bases from J, the junction kept 9 bases outside the gene matches. Germline assignment: CDR1 SEHNR and CDR2 FQNEAQ (reference sequence). The CDR3 consists of 16 residues. This CDR3 is CASSRGMTGMNTEAFF. The CDR3 DNA follows: TGTGCCAGCAGCCGCGGGATGACAGGGATGAACACTGAAGCTTTCTTT.

This rearrangement joins TRBV6-5 to TRBJ1-5; D ambiguous. Germline assignment: CDR1 MNHEY and CDR2 SVGAGI. This CDR3 is built from 15 residues. Trimming pared 8 bases from V and 4 bases from J, leaving 18 bases between. The CDR3 reads CASFERNSPNQPQHF. Written as DNA, the CDR3 is TGTGCCAGCTTCGAGCGGAACAGCCCAAATCAGCCCCAGCATTTT.

The table lists this clone with a count of one. The chain has TRBV6-4 and TRBJ1-1; weak D call: TRBD1 (5 bases). This CDR3 has 14 residues. The germline V gene encodes CDR1 MRHNA and CDR2 SNTAGT. V shed 9 bases and J shed 5 bases, with 19 bases lying between them. The CDR3 region is CARSPVGRTTEAFF. CDR3 DNA: TGTGCCAGGAGCCCCGTCGGCAGGACAACTGAAGCTTTCTTT.

V gene TRBV12-3 or TRBV12-4 combines with J gene TRBJ2-7, with 8 bases identical to TRBD1. J lost 2 bases, V lost 4 bases, and 1 base had no gene match. CDR3 length: 13 residues. CDR3 loop: CASSWGQAYEQYF. Here the CDR3 DNA reads TGTGCCAGCAGTTGGGGACAGGCCTACGAGCAGTACTTC.

J is TRBJ1-6 and V is TRBV5-1; tentatively, D is TRBD1 (6 bases). The CDR3 contains 15 residues. The germline gives CDR1 SGHRS, CDR2 YFSETQ. Trimming removed 5 bases at V and 5 bases at J, with 14 bases between. The CDR3: CASRKDRTNNSPLHF. DNA of the CDR3: TGCGCCAGCAGGAAAGACAGGACAAATAATTCACCCCTCCACTTT.

The J gene is TRBJ1-2, the V gene TRBV5-4; D possibly corresponds to TRBD1 (6 bases). Trimming stripped 4 bases from V and 4 bases from J, with 17 bases between. The CDR3 sequence is 15 residues long. From germline, CDR1 is SGHNT and CDR2 YYREEE (reference sequence). In DNA form, the CDR3 reads TGTGCCAGCAGCCCGGGGGGCAGAGAAACCTATGGCTACACCTTC. Protein sequence: CASSPGGRETYGYTF.

A single count supports this clone. The chain has TRBV6-1 and TRBJ1-1, with unresolved D. The CDR3 contains 13 residues. V was pared by 2 bases and J by 5 bases, with 9 bases between. Per the germline V gene, CDR1 is MNHNS and CDR2 is SASEGT. CDR3 amino acids: CASSESRGTEAFF. As DNA, the CDR3 is TGTGCCAGCAGTGAATCCCGGGGAACTGAAGCTTTCTTT.

Here the CDR3 reads CASSRTSGGYEQFF. CDR3 sequence (DNA): TGTGCCAGCAGCCGGACTAGCGGGGGGTATGAGCAGTTCTTC. This rearrangement joins TRBV6-5 to TRBJ2-1; 14 bases are shared with TRBD2. The ends lost 6 bases at V and 8 bases at J; junction bases unmatched: 3. The germline V gene encodes CDR1 MNHEY and CDR2 SVGAGI. This CDR3 is 14 amino acids long.